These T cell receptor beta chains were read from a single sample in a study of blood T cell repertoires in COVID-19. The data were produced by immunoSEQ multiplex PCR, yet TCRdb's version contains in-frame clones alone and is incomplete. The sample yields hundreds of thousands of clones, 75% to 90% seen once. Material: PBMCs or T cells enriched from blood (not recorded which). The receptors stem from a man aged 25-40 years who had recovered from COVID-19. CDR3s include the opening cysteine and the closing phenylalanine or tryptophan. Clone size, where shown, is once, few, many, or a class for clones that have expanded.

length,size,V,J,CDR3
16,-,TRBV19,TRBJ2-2,CASSIRDKLTPGELFF
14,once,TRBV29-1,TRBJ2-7,CSVVRDRGPYEQYF
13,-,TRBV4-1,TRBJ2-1,CASSPPVPYGQFF
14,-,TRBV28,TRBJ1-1,CASWTGQGPPEAFF
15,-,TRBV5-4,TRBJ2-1,CASSVSTGAHNEQFF
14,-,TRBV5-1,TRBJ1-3,CASSLGGSGNTIYF
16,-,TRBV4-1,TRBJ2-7,CASSQLISGTGYEQYF
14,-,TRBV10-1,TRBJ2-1,CASSGLTGSGSQFF
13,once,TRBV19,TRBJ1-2,CASSLLGYYGYTF
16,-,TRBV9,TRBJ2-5,CASSVQRQGAGETQYF
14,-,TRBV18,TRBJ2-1,CASSQLAGANEQFF
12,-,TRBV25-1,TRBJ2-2,CASSRGPGELFF
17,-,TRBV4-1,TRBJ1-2,CASSQPLRTDANYGYTF
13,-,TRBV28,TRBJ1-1,CASSSTTGTEAFF
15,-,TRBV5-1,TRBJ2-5,CASSDAGGYQETQYF
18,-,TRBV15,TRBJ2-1,CATSSTSGRTLSYNEQFF
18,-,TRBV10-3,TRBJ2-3,CAISENVLPSGSTDTQYF
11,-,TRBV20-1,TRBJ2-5,CSASLGQYQYF
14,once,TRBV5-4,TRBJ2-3,CASTHGGSADTQYF
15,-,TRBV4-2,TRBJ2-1,CASSQDGTSGHEQFF
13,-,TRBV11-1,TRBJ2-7,CASSLGRTHEQYF
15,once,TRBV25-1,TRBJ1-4,CASSEGTGGNEKLFF
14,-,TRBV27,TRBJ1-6,CASSSEADNSPLHF
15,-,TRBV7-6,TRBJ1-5,CASSPHLLSNQPQHF
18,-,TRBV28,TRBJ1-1,CASSLYQGALTPNTEAFF
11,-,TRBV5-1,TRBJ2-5,CASSSQETQYF
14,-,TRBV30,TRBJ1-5,CAWSYRALNQPQHF
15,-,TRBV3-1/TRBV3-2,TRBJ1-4,CASSQEGATNEKLFF
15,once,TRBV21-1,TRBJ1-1,CASSGGQVKKTEAFF
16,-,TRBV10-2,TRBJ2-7,CASSSMFGTGIYEQYF
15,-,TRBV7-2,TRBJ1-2,CASSLVVGQGASYTF
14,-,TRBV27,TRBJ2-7,CASSPGRAPYEQYF
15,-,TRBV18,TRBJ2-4,CASSPAEVAKNIQYF
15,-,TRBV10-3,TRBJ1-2,CAISPRRQGYYGYTF
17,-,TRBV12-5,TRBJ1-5,CASGLALGGARNQPQHF
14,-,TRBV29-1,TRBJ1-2,CSVHRDTGTPGYTF
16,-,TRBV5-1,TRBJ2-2,CASSAMSAPNTGELFF
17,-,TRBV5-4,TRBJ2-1,CASSLTSGTRIVNEQFF
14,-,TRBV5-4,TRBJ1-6,CASARTDHNSPLHF
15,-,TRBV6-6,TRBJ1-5,CASRGTVYSNQPQHF
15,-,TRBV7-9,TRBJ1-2,CASTRVGKADYGYTF
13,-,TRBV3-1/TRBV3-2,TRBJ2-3,CASGGRDTDTQYF
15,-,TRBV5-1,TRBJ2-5,CASSSGTGGQETQYF
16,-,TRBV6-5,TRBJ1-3,CASSYSPDVGGYTIYF
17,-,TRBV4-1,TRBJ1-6,CASSHSKTGTGDSPLHF
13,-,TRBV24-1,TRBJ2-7,CATSDLEGTRQYF
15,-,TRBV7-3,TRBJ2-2,CASSSGLADTGELFF